The TCR beta chain under discussion was sequenced for a study of blood T cell repertoires in COVID-19. About the study: Donors in the United States, Italy and Spain gave samples during acute or convalescent COVID-19.

As processed by the authors: Estimates of nucleated cell counts were drawn from the amplification of reference gene primers. The table came from immunoSEQ multiplex PCR; TCRdb's copy has only in-frame clones and leaves some out. The DNA gave D and trimming, while V, J and clone size come from that table. The sample has over 200,000 clones, approximately 78% seen once. Per germline, CDR1 LGHNA and CDR2 YNFKEQ. The CDR3 loop spans 16 amino acids. Trimming shortened V by 2 bases and J by 1 base, and 11 bases separated the two germline ends. The TCR comes from a woman aged 40 to 55 with acute or convalescent COVID-19. V gene TRBV4-2 combines with J gene TRBJ2-2; tentatively, D is TRBD2 (6 bases). The specimen sequenced was peripheral blood. CDR3 bases: TGTGCCAGCAGCCAAATCTCAGCGGGGAACACCGGGGAGCTGTTTTTT. The encoded protein is CASSQISAGNTGELFF.